The 20 T cell receptor beta chains below come from one sample, sequenced in a study of blood T cell repertoires in COVID-19. The table came from immunoSEQ multiplex PCR; TCRdb's copy has only in-frame clones and leaves some out. The sample lists 300,000 or so clones; 85% to 90% were seen once. The sequencing input was PBMCs or T cells enriched from blood (not recorded which). Every receptor here comes from a woman aged 18-29 years who had recovered from COVID-19.

The chain combines TRBV7-9 with TRBJ1-6; TRBD1 agrees at 9 bases. Unmatched junction bases numbered 6, after V lost 5 bases and J lost 7 bases. Germline V gene sequence: CDR1 SEHNR, CDR2 FQNEAQ (reference sequence). The CDR3 has 15 amino acids. The CDR3 DNA follows: TGTGCCAGCAGCCCGGGACAGGGAGGGAATTCACCCCTCCACTTT. It encodes CASSPGQGGNSPLHF.

CDR3 loop: CASSRSGDTEAFF. DNA for the CDR3: TGTGCCAGCAGCCGTTCAGGGGACACTGAAGCTTTCTTT. The V and J genes are TRBV27 and TRBJ1-1; tentatively, D is TRBD1 (6 bases). V lost 6 bases, J lost 3 bases, and 11 bases lay in between. Germline CDR1 MNHEY, CDR2 SMNVEV (reference sequence). The CDR3 contains 13 residues.

The CDR3 region is CASTGTGWLATEAFF. The DNA for the CDR3 is TGTGCCAGTACCGGGACAGGGTGGTTGGCCACTGAAGCTTTCTTT. The rearrangement uses TRBV19 and TRBJ1-1; TRBD1 aligns across 9 bases. Per the germline V gene, CDR1 is LNHDA and CDR2 is SQIVND (reference sequence). This CDR3 is built from 15 residues. Trimming cost V 7 bases and J 4 bases; bases outside gene matches: 10.

The chain recombines TRBV5-1 with TRBJ2-5; tentatively, D is TRBD2 (7 bases). This CDR3 has 16 amino acids. The germline V and J ends were trimmed by 4 bases and 2 bases, with 18 bases remaining between them. The V gene's germline CDR1 is SGHRS and CDR2 YFSETQ. The CDR3 loop reads CASSQGRGARQETQYF. The CDR3 bases are TGCGCCAGCAGCCAGGGCCGGGGGGCGCGACAAGAGACCCAGTACTTC.

CDR3 bases: TGTGCCACCAGCAGAGATCTAGCGGCAGCCCAGCCCCAGCATTTT. Amino acid sequence: CATSRDLAAAQPQHF. This chain uses TRBV15 with TRBJ1-5, with unresolved D. The V gene's germline CDR1 is LNHNV and CDR2 YYDKDF (reference sequence). V lost 0 bases to trimming and J lost 7 bases, with 13 bases between them. The CDR3 contains 15 residues.

The count of this clone is one. The CDR3 nucleotides are TGTGCCAGCAGCTTCGGGGATTCTAACTATGGCTACACCTTC. Translation: CASSFGDSNYGYTF. J is TRBJ1-2 and V is TRBV7-9; D unclear. The CDR3 contains 14 residues. Germline CDR1 reads SEHNR; CDR2 reads FQNEAQ (reference sequence). V was shortened by 3 bases and J by 0 bases, with 8 bases between the two germline ends.

The chain employs TRBV5-8 and TRBJ2-7; D is unclear. V was shortened by 0 bases and J by 4 bases, with 8 bases between the two germline ends. Germline V gene data show CDR1 as SGHTS and CDR2 as YDEGEE. This CDR3 spans 13 amino acids. CDR3 nucleotides: TGTGCCAGCAGCTTGGCTTTGACTTACGAGCAGTACTTC. It specifies CASSLALTYEQYF.

The chain uses TRBV5-4 and TRBJ2-7; weak D call: TRBD1 (7 bases). Germline V gives CDR1 SGHNT, CDR2 YYREEE (reference sequence). This CDR3 is 16 amino acids long. The V gene lost 4 bases and the J gene lost 2 bases, with 19 bases spanning the gap. The CDR3 sequence: CASSPGGPTLPYEQYF. CDR3 bases: TGTGCCAGCAGCCCAGGGGGGCCCACTTTACCCTACGAGCAGTACTTC.

V and J are TRBV18 and TRBJ2-2; no reliable D call. The CDR3 is 14 amino acids. Germline V lookup: CDR1 KGHSH, CDR2 LQKENI. V dropped 6 bases and J dropped 6 bases, with 14 bases sitting between them. This chain's CDR3 is CASSPPLAAGELFF. The CDR3 DNA sequence: TGTGCCAGCTCTCCCCCATTGGCGGCCGGGGAGCTGTTTTTT.

In its sample, this clone was seen many times. The chain uses TRBV4-1 and TRBJ2-3; D remains ambiguous. V dropped 3 bases and J dropped 3 bases, with 7 bases sitting between them. The CDR3 sequence is 13 residues long. CDR1 is MGHRA and CDR2 is YSYEKL in the germline V gene. CDR3 in amino acids: CASSHPRTDTQYF. The DNA of the CDR3 is TGCGCCAGCAGCCATCCCCGTACAGATACGCAGTATTTT.

This chain connects TRBV27 to TRBJ1-5; 7 positions agree with TRBD1. CDR1 is MNHEY and CDR2 is SMNVEV in the germline V gene (reference sequence). The V and J ends lost 5 bases and 1 base, in that order; junction bases with no gene match: 8. This CDR3 has 16 amino acids. The CDR3 nucleotides read TGTGCCAGCAGTCGCTCCAGGGGGAGGAGCAATCAGCCCCAGCATTTT. Translating gives CASSRSRGRSNQPQHF.

The sample holds one count of this clone. This CDR3 is CASSSRDFLDTQYF. The CDR3 nucleotides are TGCGCCAGCAGCTCCCGGGACTTCTTAGATACGCAGTATTTT. The rearrangement joins TRBV5-1 to TRBJ2-3; a weak D match, TRBD2 (6 bases). CDR1 is SGHRS, CDR2 YFSETQ, per germline. The CDR3 has 14 amino acids. V gave up 3 bases and J gave up 5 bases, with 13 bases separating them.

This chain uses TRBV5-6 with TRBJ1-5, with 10 bases fitting TRBD1. After removal of 7 bases from V and 4 bases from J, the junction contained 8 bases not matched to a gene. The CDR3 contains 15 residues. Germline CDR1 is SGHDT and CDR2 is YYEEEE. In nucleotides, the CDR3 is TGTGCCAGCGGATTTGGGACAGGGGTAAATCAGCCCCAGCATTTT. Its protein product is CASGFGTGVNQPQHF.

The chain has TRBV19 and TRBJ2-7, with 8 bases identical to TRBD2. With 1 base clipped from V and 5 bases from J, the junction kept 10 bases outside the gene matches. Germline V gene lookup returns CDR1 LNHDA and CDR2 SQIVND (reference sequence). CDR3 size: 16 residues. The CDR3, as DNA: TGTGCCAGTAGTATAGGTTGGGCGGGAGGTTCCGACGAGCAGTACTTC. This translates into CASSIGWAGGSDEQYF.

The gene calls are TRBV19 and TRBJ1-5; possible D gene TRBD1, 5 bases. The CDR3 covers 16 residues. Per the germline V gene, CDR1 is LNHDA and CDR2 is SQIVND (reference sequence). Trimming shortened V by 5 bases and J by 3 bases, and 17 bases separated the two germline ends. In DNA form, the CDR3 reads TGTGCCAGTAGTCGGTTCAGGGAAGGCGCCAATCAGCCCCAGCATTTT. Protein sequence: CASSRFREGANQPQHF. Looking up the rest from reference TRBV19 and TRBJ1-5 gives the full variable domain: DGGITQSPKYLFRKEGQNVTLSCEQNLNHDAMYWYRQDPGQGLRLIYYSQIVNDFQKGDIAEGYSVSREKKESFPLTVTSAQKNPTAFYLCASSRFREGANQPQHFGDGTRLSIL.

The chain employs TRBV10-2 and TRBJ1-3; 7 bases agree with TRBD1. The V gene end was trimmed by 3 bases and the J gene end by 5 bases; junction bases not matched to a gene: 4. The V gene's germline CDR1 is WSHSY and CDR2 SAAADI. The CDR3 consists of 14 residues. The CDR3 protein is CASSDRGGRNTIYF. The CDR3 nucleotides read TGCGCCAGCAGTGATAGAGGGGGCAGAAACACCATATATTTT.

The chain is built from TRBV4-2 and TRBJ1-2; TRBD1 agrees at 7 bases. CDR1 is LGHNA and CDR2 is YNFKEQ in the germline V gene. Germline trimming cut 1 base from V and 4 bases from J; bases unmatched to any gene: 6. CDR3 size: 15 residues. CDR3 DNA sequence: TGTGCCAGCAGCCAAGTCGGGGACAGCCTCTATGGCTACACCTTC. Translated, it gives CASSQVGDSLYGYTF.

The rearrangement links TRBV15 to TRBJ2-7; weak D call: TRBD1 (8 bases). V was pared by 3 bases and J by 12 bases, with 27 bases between. The CDR3 is 16 amino acids. Per the germline V gene, CDR1 is LNHNV and CDR2 is YYDKDF (reference sequence). The CDR3 loop is CATSRGGTGPVISRYF. CDR3 in DNA: TGTGCCACCAGCAGGGGGGGGACAGGACCCGTGATAAGTCGGTACTTC. Based on the CDR3 plus reference TRBV15 and TRBJ2-7, the full variable domain is DAMVIQNPRYQVTQFGKPVTLSCSQTLNHNVMYWYQQKSSQAPKLLFHYYDKDFNNEADTPDNFQSRRPNTSFCFLDIRSPGLGDTAMYLCATSRGGTGPVISRYFGPGTRLTVT.

The CDR3 region is CASRNREGLGNEQFF. As DNA, the CDR3 is TGTGCCAGCAGGAATCGGGAGGGCCTAGGCAATGAGCAGTTCTTC. The chain employs TRBV6-5 and TRBJ2-1, with TRBD2 matching 8 bases. From germline, CDR1 is MNHEY and CDR2 SVGAGI. The CDR3 covers 15 residues. The J segment lost 6 bases and the V segment lost 6 bases, leaving 10 bases of the junction unmatched.

The rearrangement joins TRBV3-1 (or the pseudogene TRBV3-2) to TRBJ2-1; possible D gene TRBD1, 5 bases. CDR1 and CDR2 from the germline V gene are LGHDT and YNNKEL (reference sequence). This CDR3 is built from 15 residues. V was cut by 4 bases and J by 7 bases, with 17 bases left in between. As DNA, the CDR3 is TGTGCCAGCAGCCGCCAATCGGGCGCAGGGAATGAGCAGTTCTTC. Translated, it gives CASSRQSGAGNEQFF.